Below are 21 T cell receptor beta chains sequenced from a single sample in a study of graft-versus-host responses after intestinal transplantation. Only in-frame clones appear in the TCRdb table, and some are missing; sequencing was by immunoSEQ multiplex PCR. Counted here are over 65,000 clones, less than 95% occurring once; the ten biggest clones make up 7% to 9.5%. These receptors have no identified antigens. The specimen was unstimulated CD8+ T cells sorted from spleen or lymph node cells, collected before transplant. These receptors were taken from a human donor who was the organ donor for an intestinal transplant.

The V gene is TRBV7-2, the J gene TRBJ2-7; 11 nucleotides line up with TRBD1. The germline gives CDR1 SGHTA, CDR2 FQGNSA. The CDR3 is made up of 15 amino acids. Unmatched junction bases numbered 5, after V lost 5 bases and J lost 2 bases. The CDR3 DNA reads TGTGCCAGCAGCCCCCGGGACAGGGGGGCCTACGAGCAGTACTTC. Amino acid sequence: CASSPRDRGAYEQYF.

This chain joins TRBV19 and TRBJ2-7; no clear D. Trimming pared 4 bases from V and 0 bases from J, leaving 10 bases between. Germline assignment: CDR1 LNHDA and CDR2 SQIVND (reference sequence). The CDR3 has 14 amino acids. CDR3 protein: CASSTSVSSYEQYF. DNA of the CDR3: TGTGCCAGTAGTACCAGCGTATCCTCCTACGAGCAGTACTTC.

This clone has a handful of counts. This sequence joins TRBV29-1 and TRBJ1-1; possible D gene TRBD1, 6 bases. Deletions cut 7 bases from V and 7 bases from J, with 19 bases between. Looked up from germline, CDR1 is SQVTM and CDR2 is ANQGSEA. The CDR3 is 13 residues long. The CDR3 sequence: CSEWGGPPNEAFF. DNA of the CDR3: TGCAGCGAATGGGGGGGCCCGCCCAATGAAGCTTTCTTT.

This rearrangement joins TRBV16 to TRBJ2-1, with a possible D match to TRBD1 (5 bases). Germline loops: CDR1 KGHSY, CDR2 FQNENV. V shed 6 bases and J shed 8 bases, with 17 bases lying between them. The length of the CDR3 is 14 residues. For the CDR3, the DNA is TGTGCCAGCAGACCCCAGGGTTTGGGCTATGAGCAGTTCTTC. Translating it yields CASRPQGLGYEQFF.

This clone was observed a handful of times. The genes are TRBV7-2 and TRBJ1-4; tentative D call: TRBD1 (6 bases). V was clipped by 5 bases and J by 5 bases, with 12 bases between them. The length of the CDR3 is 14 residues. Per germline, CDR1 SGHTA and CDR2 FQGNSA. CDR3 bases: TGTGCCAGCAGCGCGGACAGCTACAATGAAAAACTGTTTTTT. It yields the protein CASSADSYNEKLFF. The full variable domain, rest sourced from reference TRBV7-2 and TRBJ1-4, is GAGVSQSPSNKVTEKGKDVELRCDPISGHTALYWYRQSLGQGLEFLIYFQGNSAPDKSGLPSDRFSAERTGGSVSTLTIQRTQQEDSAVYLCASSADSYNEKLFFGSGTQLSVL.

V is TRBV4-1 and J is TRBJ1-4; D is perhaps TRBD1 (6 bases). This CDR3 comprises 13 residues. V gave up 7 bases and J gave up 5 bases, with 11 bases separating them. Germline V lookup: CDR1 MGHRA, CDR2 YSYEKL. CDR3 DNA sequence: TGCGCCAGCACAAGTACAGGGAATGAAAAACTGTTTTTT. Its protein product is CASTSTGNEKLFF.

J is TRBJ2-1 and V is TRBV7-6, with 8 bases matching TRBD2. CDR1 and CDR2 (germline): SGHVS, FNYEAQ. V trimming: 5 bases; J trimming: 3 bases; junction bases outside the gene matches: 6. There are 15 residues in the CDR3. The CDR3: CASSPGAGGYNEQFF. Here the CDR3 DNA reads TGTGCCAGCAGCCCAGGGGCGGGGGGCTACAATGAGCAGTTCTTC.

The CDR3 DNA is TGTGCCAGCAGCTTGGCTGGGACAGGCGCCTACAATGAGCAGTTCTTC. It yields the protein CASSLAGTGAYNEQFF. This chain links TRBV5-6 with TRBJ2-1; 8 nucleotides agree with TRBD1. Germline CDR1 SGHDT, CDR2 YYEEEE. V dropped 0 bases and J dropped 2; count of bases not matched to a gene: 4. The CDR3 totals 16 residues.

The CDR3, as DNA: TGTGCCAGCAGCTTGGAAAGTTGGGGGACGGGAGTATTGAAGCAGTACTTC. It is translated as CASSLESWGTGVLKQYF. The J gene is TRBJ2-7, the V gene TRBV5-6, with D maybe TRBD2 (6 bases). V was cut by 0 bases and J by 8 bases, with 24 bases left in between. Germline CDR1 reads SGHDT; CDR2 reads YYEEEE. This CDR3 contains 17 residues.

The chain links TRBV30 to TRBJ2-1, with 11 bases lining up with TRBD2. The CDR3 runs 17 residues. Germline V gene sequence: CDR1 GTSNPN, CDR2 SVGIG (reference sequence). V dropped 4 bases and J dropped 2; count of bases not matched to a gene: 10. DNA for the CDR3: TGTGCCTGGACGCGGACTAGCGGGCATTACACCTACAATGAGCAGTTCTTC. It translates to CAWTRTSGHYTYNEQFF.

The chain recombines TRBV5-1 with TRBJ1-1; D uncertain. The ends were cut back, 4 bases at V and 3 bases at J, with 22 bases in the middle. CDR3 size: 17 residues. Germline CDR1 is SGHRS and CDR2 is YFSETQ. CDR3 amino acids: CASSPLTSGNWDTEAFF. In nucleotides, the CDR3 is TGCGCCAGCAGCCCCCTTACATCCGGGAATTGGGACACTGAAGCTTTCTTT.

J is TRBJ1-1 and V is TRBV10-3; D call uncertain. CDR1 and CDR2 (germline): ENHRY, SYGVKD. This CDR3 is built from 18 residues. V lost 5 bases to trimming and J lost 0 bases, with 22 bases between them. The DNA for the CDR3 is TGTGCCATCAGTCCCGGGTCCCCCCTAATGGGCCTGAACACTGAAGCTTTCTTT. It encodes CAISPGSPLMGLNTEAFF.

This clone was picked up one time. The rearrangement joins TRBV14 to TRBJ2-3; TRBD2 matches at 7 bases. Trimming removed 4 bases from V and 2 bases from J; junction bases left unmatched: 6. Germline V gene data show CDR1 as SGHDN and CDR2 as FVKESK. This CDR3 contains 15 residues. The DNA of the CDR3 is TGTGCCAGCAGCCTAACCCGGGACTACACAGATACGCAGTATTTT. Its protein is CASSLTRDYTDTQYF.

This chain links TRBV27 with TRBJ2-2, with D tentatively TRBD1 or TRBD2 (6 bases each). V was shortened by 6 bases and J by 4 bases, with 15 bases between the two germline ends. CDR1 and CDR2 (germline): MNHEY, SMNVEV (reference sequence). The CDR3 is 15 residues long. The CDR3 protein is CASRLGGLGTGELFF. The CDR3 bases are TGTGCCAGCAGATTAGGGGGGCTCGGCACCGGGGAGCTGTTTTTT.

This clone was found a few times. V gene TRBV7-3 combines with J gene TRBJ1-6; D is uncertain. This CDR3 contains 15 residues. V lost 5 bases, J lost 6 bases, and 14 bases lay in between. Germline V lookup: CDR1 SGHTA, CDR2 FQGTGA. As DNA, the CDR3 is TGTGCCAGCAGCAGTCGACAAGGAGGTAATTCACCCCTCCACTTT. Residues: CASSSRQGGNSPLHF.

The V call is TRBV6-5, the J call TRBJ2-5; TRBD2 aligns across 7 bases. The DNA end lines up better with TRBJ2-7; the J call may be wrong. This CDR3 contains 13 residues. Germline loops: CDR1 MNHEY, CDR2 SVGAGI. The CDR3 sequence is CASGPGGGYEQYF. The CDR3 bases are TGTGCCAGCGGCCCTGGGGGGGGCTACGAGCAGTACTTC.

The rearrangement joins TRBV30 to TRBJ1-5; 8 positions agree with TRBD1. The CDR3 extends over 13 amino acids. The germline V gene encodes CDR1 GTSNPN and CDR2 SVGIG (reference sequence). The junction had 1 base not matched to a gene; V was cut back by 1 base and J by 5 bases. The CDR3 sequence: CAWSAGGDQPQHF. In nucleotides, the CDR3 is TGTGCCTGGAGTGCAGGGGGCGATCAGCCCCAGCATTTT. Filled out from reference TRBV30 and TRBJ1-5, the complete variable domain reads SQTIHQWPATLVQPVGSPLSLECTVEGTSNPNLYWYRQAAGRGLQLLFYSVGIGQISSEVPQNLSASRPQDRQFILSSKKLLLSDSGFYLCAWSAGGDQPQHFGDGTRLSIL.

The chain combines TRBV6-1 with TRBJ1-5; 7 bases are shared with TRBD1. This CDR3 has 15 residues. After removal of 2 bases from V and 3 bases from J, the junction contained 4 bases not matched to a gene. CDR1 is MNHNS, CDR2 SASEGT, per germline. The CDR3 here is CASSERTGVNQPQHF. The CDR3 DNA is TGTGCCAGCAGTGAAAGGACAGGAGTCAATCAGCCCCAGCATTTT.

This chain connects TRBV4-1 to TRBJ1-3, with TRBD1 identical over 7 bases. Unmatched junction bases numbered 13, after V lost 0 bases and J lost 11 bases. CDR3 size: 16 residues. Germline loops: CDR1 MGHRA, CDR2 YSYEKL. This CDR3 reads CASSQDAGQVLTSIYF. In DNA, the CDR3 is TGCGCCAGCAGCCAAGACGCAGGACAGGTTTTGACCTCCATATATTTT.

The CDR3 sequence: CASSSVGADEQYF. The CDR3, as DNA: TGTGCCAGCAGTTCGGTAGGAGCCGACGAGCAGTACTTC. This rearrangement joins TRBV27 to TRBJ2-5, with D unresolved. Near its end, the DNA agrees better with TRBJ2-7, so the J call may be wrong. The CDR3 runs to 13 residues. CDR1 and CDR2 from the germline V gene are MNHEY and SMNVEV (reference sequence).

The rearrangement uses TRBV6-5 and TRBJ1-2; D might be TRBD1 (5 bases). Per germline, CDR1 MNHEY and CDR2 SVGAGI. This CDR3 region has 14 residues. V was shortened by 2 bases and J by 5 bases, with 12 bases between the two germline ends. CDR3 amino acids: CASSYAGGHYGYTF. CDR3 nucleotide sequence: TGTGCCAGCAGTTACGCAGGTGGACATTATGGCTACACCTTC.